The rows below give T cell receptor beta chains drawn from one sample of a study of T cells after yellow fever vaccination. From the 5' RACE reads, TCRdb called clonotypes with MiXCR, one entry per CDR3 protein. Of about 58,000 distinct CDR3 sequences in the sample, approximately 5.5% are singletons; the top ten hold 25% to 40%. Source: PBMCs, either bulk or a sorted T-cell subset (CD4+, CD8+, memory, or dextramer-sorted; not recorded which), taken on the day of the yellow fever booster vaccination. All receptors derive from a man aged 18 to 30 who received the YFV17D yellow fever vaccine. Both conserved end residues are part of each CDR3. A D gene is named only where the DNA matches it firmly. Not all rows give a size; the values are once, few, many and, for expanded clones, a class.

v_call: TRBV4-1; j_call: TRBJ2-7; clone_size: many; d_call: NA; cdr3_nt: TGCGCCAGCAGCGAGAGGGGCGGGGTCTCCTACGAGCAGTACTTC; cdr3_aa: CASSERGGVSYEQYF
v_call: TRBV12-3/TRBV12-4; j_call: TRBJ2-1; clone_size: NA; d_call: NA; cdr3_nt: TGTGCCAGCAGTCCGTACCGGCCGATACCCACCGAGCAGTTCTTC; cdr3_aa: CASSPYRPIPTEQFF
v_call: TRBV6-6; j_call: TRBJ2-5; clone_size: few; d_call: NA; cdr3_nt: TGTGCCAGCAATTGGGCAGTTCAAGAGACCCAGTACTTC; cdr3_aa: CASNWAVQETQYF
v_call: TRBV7-2; j_call: TRBJ1-5; clone_size: many; d_call: NA; cdr3_nt: TGTGCCAGCAGCCCCTCGGAGGTCTCGGCTCAGCCCCAGCATTTT; cdr3_aa: CASSPSEVSAQPQHF
v_call: TRBV5-1; j_call: TRBJ1-1; clone_size: few; d_call: TRBD1; cdr3_nt: TGCGCCAGCAGCTGGAGACAGGGATTAGGAGTCACTGAAGCTTTCTTT; cdr3_aa: CASSWRQGLGVTEAFF
v_call: TRBV6-2/TRBV6-3; j_call: TRBJ2-1; clone_size: many; d_call: TRBD2; cdr3_nt: TGTGCCACCCGGCTAGCGGGATACAATGAGCAGTTCTTC; cdr3_aa: CATRLAGYNEQFF
v_call: TRBV12-3/TRBV12-4; j_call: TRBJ2-1; clone_size: many; d_call: NA; cdr3_nt: TGTGCCAGCAGTTCCACAAGGGGAAATGAGCAGTTCTTC; cdr3_aa: CASSSTRGNEQFF
v_call: TRBV10-3; j_call: TRBJ1-3; clone_size: many; d_call: NA; cdr3_nt: TGTGCCATCAGTGGACAGATCTCTGGAAACACCATATATTTT; cdr3_aa: CAISGQISGNTIYF
v_call: TRBV7-2; j_call: TRBJ1-2; clone_size: many; d_call: NA; cdr3_nt: TGTGCCAGCAGCTTGAGTATACATGGCTACACCTTC; cdr3_aa: CASSLSIHGYTF
v_call: TRBV7-2; j_call: TRBJ2-4; clone_size: NA; d_call: TRBD1; cdr3_nt: TGTGCCAGCAGCCCGGGACAGGCCTCTCTTGAGGCCAAAAACATTCAGTACTTC; cdr3_aa: CASSPGQASLEAKNIQYF
v_call: TRBV27; j_call: TRBJ1-3; clone_size: many; d_call: NA; cdr3_nt: TGTGCCAGCAGTTTATCGGGGACCGCTGGAAACACCATATATTTT; cdr3_aa: CASSLSGTAGNTIYF
v_call: TRBV2; j_call: TRBJ2-2; clone_size: NA; d_call: TRBD2; cdr3_nt: TGTGCCAGCAGTGTAGCGGGACACACCGGGGAGCTGTTTTTT; cdr3_aa: CASSVAGHTGELFF
v_call: TRBV7-2; j_call: TRBJ2-5; clone_size: NA; d_call: TRBD2; cdr3_nt: TGTGCCAGCAGCCTCAATGGGGGAGCGGGGTCACAAGAGACCCAGTACTTC; cdr3_aa: CASSLNGGAGSQETQYF
v_call: TRBV7-9; j_call: TRBJ1-1; clone_size: many; d_call: NA; cdr3_nt: TGTGCCAGCCGACCGGCGGGGAACACTGAAGCTTTCTTT; cdr3_aa: CASRPAGNTEAFF
v_call: TRBV7-9; j_call: TRBJ2-1; clone_size: many; d_call: TRBD2; cdr3_nt: TGTGCCAGCAGCTTAGAGGGGACTAGCGGGGGGAAGCAGTTCTTC; cdr3_aa: CASSLEGTSGGKQFF
v_call: TRBV12-3/TRBV12-4; j_call: TRBJ1-3; clone_size: NA; d_call: NA; cdr3_nt: TGTGCCAGCAGCCCGGAGGGACAAGCTGGAAACACCATATATTTT; cdr3_aa: CASSPEGQAGNTIYF
v_call: TRBV6-5; j_call: TRBJ1-5; clone_size: many; d_call: TRBD1; cdr3_nt: TGTGCCAGCAGTTCAAAAACCGGGACAGGGTATGGGATCAATCAGCCCCAGCATTTT; cdr3_aa: CASSSKTGTGYGINQPQHF
v_call: TRBV28; j_call: TRBJ1-2; clone_size: many; d_call: NA; cdr3_nt: TGTGCCAGCAGTTTATCCCCCTATTATGGCTACACCTTC; cdr3_aa: CASSLSPYYGYTF
v_call: TRBV29-1; j_call: TRBJ2-3; clone_size: many; d_call: TRBD1; cdr3_nt: TGCAGCGTTGAAGGGACAGGGGGCAGGTCAGGCACAGATACGCAGTATTTT; cdr3_aa: CSVEGTGGRSGTDTQYF
v_call: TRBV4-1; j_call: TRBJ2-7; clone_size: many; d_call: NA; cdr3_nt: TGCGCCAGCAGCCAAGGATCAGTAGGAGGGACCTACGAGCAGTACTTC; cdr3_aa: CASSQGSVGGTYEQYF
v_call: TRBV10-3; j_call: TRBJ2-7; clone_size: NA; d_call: NA; cdr3_nt: TGTGCCATCAGTGAGGGGACACCTACCTACGAGCAGTACTTC; cdr3_aa: CAISEGTPTYEQYF
v_call: TRBV6-2/TRBV6-3; j_call: TRBJ1-6; clone_size: many; d_call: NA; cdr3_nt: TGTGCCAGCCAGGGAGGCTCACCCCTCCACTTT; cdr3_aa: CASQGGSPLHF
v_call: TRBV7-4; j_call: TRBJ1-2; clone_size: NA; d_call: NA; cdr3_nt: TGTGCCAGCAGCTTACTAACGTACACGACGGGTGGCTACACCTTC; cdr3_aa: CASSLLTYTTGGYTF
v_call: TRBV4-1; j_call: TRBJ2-2; clone_size: few; d_call: NA; cdr3_nt: TGCGCCAGCAGCCAAGAGACAGCGAACACCGGGGAGCTGTTTTTT; cdr3_aa: CASSQETANTGELFF
v_call: TRBV7-9; j_call: TRBJ2-5; clone_size: many; d_call: NA; cdr3_nt: TGTGCCAGCAGCCAGACTACCGGGCGCCCTACCAAAGAGACCCAGTACTTC; cdr3_aa: CASSQTTGRPTKETQYF
v_call: TRBV5-8; j_call: TRBJ2-2; clone_size: few; d_call: TRBD2; cdr3_nt: TGTGCCAGCAGATGGAGGCTAGCGGGGTCGAACACCGGGGAGCTGTTTTTT; cdr3_aa: CASRWRLAGSNTGELFF